This TCR beta chain is drawn from a study of T cells in Graves' hyperthyroidism and ophthalmopathy (dated by TCRdb to between 2018 and 2020). Study-level background: TCR V-J signatures able to tell the groups apart were searched for in a discovery cohort of about a hundred patients, of whom more than 40 had Graves' ophthalmopathy and 55 to 65 had stable Graves' hyperthyroidism. Prospective prediction of ophthalmopathy was tested in an independent validation cohort consisting of about 19 hyperthyroidism patients and more than 15 patients who later progressed to ophthalmopathy. The approximately 100 discovery patients were divided at random into training and test sets in a 7:3 ratio. In roughly six Graves' hyperthyroidism patients, the study also compared T-cell repertoires from thyroid tissue with T-cell repertoires from blood. After blood sampling, hyperthyroidism patients were treated with methimazole at a starting dose of 30 mg daily, and ophthalmopathy patients were treated with high-dose intravenous methylprednisolone. TCR Vbeta CDR3 sequencing of around 130 peripheral blood samples (around 45 ophthalmopathy, some 75 hyperthyroidism and some 17 progressor patients) is reported in the paper. The study at large found these results: Most expanded thyroid clonotypes (frequency above 0.001) were also detected in blood, a finding suggesting that blood repertoires may reflect thyroid immune responses. In validation, progression to ophthalmopathy was predicted by the model with 70.59% sensitivity and 72.22% specificity, a median of 6.5 months before onset. A model built on a 13 V-J signature distinguished ophthalmopathy from stable hyperthyroidism, reaching roughly 88% sensitivity and under 84% specificity in cross-validation and 80%/75% in testing. Sample size was not statistically predetermined, and blinding of investigators to group allocation was not performed.

About this clonotype itself: Its antigen is not yet known. With a much larger clone just one base away, this may be a read error.

The TCR beta CDR3 regions were amplified from the RNA transcripts. The TCR CDR3 was subjected to a first round of RT-PCR using the HTBI primer set and the Qiagen OneStep RT-PCR kit. The libraries were constructed in a second round of multiplex PCR and then size-selected and purified. Sequencing of the libraries was done on an Illumina HiSeq2000 using paired-end 100 bp reads. The source study handled its data this way. Raw data were processed with SOAPnuke, discarding reads with adapters, uncalled bases, mean Phred below 15, or no exact constant-primer or identifier match. COPE v1.2.5 was used to merge high-quality paired reads, and clonotypes were defined as unique nucleotide sequences. MiTCR v1.1 was used to align the clonotypes against IMGT TRBV, TRBD and TRBJ reference segments. The analysis was restricted to V-J combinations with a frequency above 0.0001, which together covered 99% to 99.2% of the repertoires. A TCS score was defined as the ratio between F50 (clonal expansion) and ExV (chaos), using BLOSUM62-based TCRdist between CDR3 peptides within each V-J. Welch's t-statistics and random forest reduced 500 to 650 V-J features to fewer than 15, which were used in a naive Bayes classifier (R e1071). The Morisita-Horn index was used to measure how similar the thyroid and blood repertoires were. TCRdb passed the public sequencing reads through fastp at Q25 and MiXCR, retaining productive beta sequences. For every CDR3 protein sequence, its rows merge into one entry that carries the most common genes and DNA. In this record, the V and J calls reflect TCRdb's handling and not the investigators' own analysis. Across this sample there are 500,000 to 750,000 distinct CDR3 sequences, with under 60% seen only once. The ten largest clones take up about 8.3% of the sample.

Stable Graves' hyperthyroidism was defined as no progression to ophthalmopathy during 18 months of follow-up. Hyperthyroidism patients were newly diagnosed, with disease duration under 2 months, and aged 18 to 65 years. The study excluded patients with uncontrolled infections, other autoimmune diseases, pregnancy or lactation. Clinical symptoms, serum thyroxine and TRAb, thyroid ultrasound, and orbital computed tomography formed the basis for the diagnoses. Total RNA was extracted with Trizol reagent, and quality was checked on an Agilent 2100 Bioanalyzer. At the junction V is shortened by 5 bases and J by 1 base, with 17 bases in between. CDR1 and CDR2 (SGHNT, YENEEA) derive from the germline V gene. The CDR3 contains 16 residues, cysteine and phenylalanine counted. This entry keeps only the CDR3 DNA: 48 bases, framed from base 1.

The sequence derives from a woman aged 18-30 years with Graves' hyperthyroidism. Sequencing was done on a sample of peripheral blood or thyroid tissue (not recorded which). The rearrangement joined TRBV11-3 to TRBJ1-1, with the D gene not clear enough to name. The CDR3 is CASSLWDGIRNTEAFF. The sequenced DNA is TGTGCCAGCAGCCTTTGGGATGGGATAAGGAACACTGAAGCTTTCTTT.